Shown below are 28 T cell receptor beta chains from a single sample sequenced in a study of T and B cells in COVID-19 patients. Blood genomic DNA input for TRB amplification was roughly 250-500 ng. BIOMED2 TRB-A/B primer pools were used in multiplex TRB PCR. TCRdb re-called the multiplex PCR reads through MiXCR, storing one row per CDR3 protein. The table has around 10,000 distinct CDR3 sequences, 28% seen once. The sample consisted of blood. The receptors here all came from a human donor who had recovered from COVID-19.

This chain links TRBV30 with TRBJ1-2, with D tentatively TRBD1 (6 bases). The germline V gene encodes CDR1 GTSNPN and CDR2 SVGIG (reference sequence). V shed 3 bases and J shed 6 bases, with 14 bases lying between them. The CDR3 spans 13 residues. CDR3 sequence: CAWRGRGFDGYTF. In DNA form, the CDR3 reads TGTGCCTGGAGGGGCAGGGGTTTCGATGGCTACACCTTC.

This clonotype has just a few counts. V and J are TRBV12-3 or TRBV12-4 and TRBJ1-5; D is uncertain. The CDR3 has 15 residues. The V end was cut by 10 bases, the J end by 0 bases, with 16 bases between. The CDR3, as DNA: TGTGCCACCTGCAAAGATTCTAATAGCAATCAGCCCCAGCATTTT. It is translated as CATCKDSNSNQPQHF.

V and J are TRBV7-9 and TRBJ2-7; D remains unclear. The CDR3 consists of 17 residues. CDR1 and CDR2 (germline): SEHNR, FQNEAQ (reference sequence). Trimming cost V 5 bases and J 3 bases, with 23 bases left between them. DNA of the CDR3: TGTGCCAGCAGCCAAACTGGGCGGCAGCAGATTTACTACGAGCAGTACTTC. Its protein is CASSQTGRQQIYYEQYF.

The DNA of the CDR3 is TGTGCCAGCAGTGGACCGACAGGGCGCAATGAGCAGTTCTTC. This encodes CASSGPTGRNEQFF. This chain joins TRBV28 and TRBJ2-1, with TRBD1 matching over 7 bases. Germline CDR1 and CDR2: MDHEN and SYDVKM. The V gene end was trimmed by 5 bases and the J gene end by 6 bases; junction bases not matched to a gene: 7. The CDR3 is made up of 14 amino acids.

The chain uses TRBV5-1 and TRBJ2-7; D not certain. Germline V gene sequence: CDR1 SGHRS, CDR2 YFSETQ. V shed 0 bases and J shed 0 bases, with 19 bases lying between them. The CDR3 covers 18 residues. Here the CDR3 reads CASSLALEWTSSSYEQYF. CDR3 nucleotides: TGCGCCAGCAGCTTGGCACTCGAATGGACCAGTAGCTCCTACGAGCAGTACTTC.

This clonotype showed up just a few times. The chain joins TRBV6-1 to TRBJ1-6, with a possible D match to TRBD1 (6 bases). The germline V gene encodes CDR1 MNHNS and CDR2 SASEGT. The CDR3 spans 15 residues. Trimming stripped 4 bases from V and 7 bases from J, with 14 bases between. The CDR3 nucleotides are TGTGCCAGCAGTGGGCAGGGGTTAGGCAATTCACCCCTCCACTTT. It yields the protein CASSGQGLGNSPLHF.

Regarding this clonotype: A much larger clone differs by one base, so this may be a read error. The chain recombines TRBV6-5 with TRBJ2-6; D perhaps matches TRBD1 (5 bases). Germline loops: CDR1 MNHEY, CDR2 SVGAGI. This CDR3 spans 14 amino acids. In DNA form, the CDR3 reads TGTGCCAGCAGAGAGGTCTCTGGGGCCTACGTCCTGACTTTC. Amino acids: CASREVSGAYVLTF.

With regard to this clonotype: One junction end disagrees with the germline gene, perhaps due to a read error. The CDR3 region is CASSTTGVIGEQYF. CDR3 nucleotides: TGCGCCAGCAGCACGACAGGGGTGATAGGGGAGCAGTACTTC. The chain carries TRBV5-5 and TRBJ2-7, with TRBD1 matching over 8 bases. Germline loops: CDR1 SGHKS, CDR2 YYEKEE (reference sequence). The CDR3 is 14 amino acids.

By share, this clonotype counts as medium-sized. The V and J genes are TRBV27 and TRBJ2-7; no firm D call. Germline V gene sequence: CDR1 MNHEY, CDR2 SMNVEV (reference sequence). CDR3 length: 13 residues. With 3 bases removed from V and 4 bases from J, the gap between germline ends came to 10 bases. CDR3 amino acids: CASSFSHSYEQYF. DNA of the CDR3: TGTGCCAGCAGTTTCTCCCACTCGTACGAGCAGTACTTC.

By proportion, this clonotype is medium-sized. The rearrangement uses TRBV29-1 and TRBJ1-4, with TRBD1 as a possible D gene (6 bases). The germline V gene encodes CDR1 SQVTM and CDR2 ANQGSEA. The V and J ends lost 4 bases and 7 bases respectively, with 10 bases between them. The CDR3 length is 12 residues. The CDR3 sequence: CSVGDIGEKLFF. Written as DNA, the CDR3 is TGCAGCGTTGGGGACATTGGTGAAAAACTGTTTTTT. Supplemented by reference TRBV29-1 and TRBJ1-4, the full variable domain reads SAVISQKPSRDICQRGTSLTIQCQVDSQVTMMFWYRQQPGQSLTLIATANQGSEATYESGFVIDKFPISRPNLTFSTLTVSNMSPEDSSIYLCSVGDIGEKLFFGSGTQLSVL.

About this clonotype: One end of the junction varies from germline; a read error may be responsible. The chain uses TRBV12-3 or TRBV12-4 and TRBJ2-5, with 10 bases identical to TRBD2. There are 12 residues in the CDR3. The CDR3 DNA reads TGTGCCTCCTCCGGGGCTAGCGGGAGCCCGGACTTC. As protein: CASSGASGSPDF.

The chain recombines TRBV29-1 with TRBJ2-5, with 8 positions matching TRBD1. Gene TRBJ2-7 matches the end of the DNA better, so the J call may be wrong. From germline, CDR1 is SQVTM and CDR2 ANQGSEA. The CDR3 sequence is 12 residues long. CDR3 DNA: TGCAGCGGAGGACAGGGAGGCTACGAGCAGTACTTC. This encodes CSGGQGGYEQYF.

This clonotype is medium-sized within its sample. The V and J genes are TRBV6-5 and TRBJ2-7, with D maybe TRBD1 (5 bases). The CDR3 contains 16 residues. V was clipped by 0 bases and J by 7 bases, with 19 bases between them. Germline V gene data show CDR1 as MNHEY and CDR2 as SVGAGI. CDR3 sequence: CASSYSKGRSGYEQYF. Written as DNA, the CDR3 is TGTGCCAGCAGTTACTCGAAGGGTAGGTCAGGGTATGAGCAGTACTTC.

This chain joins TRBV24-1 and TRBJ2-3, with D perhaps TRBD2 (5 bases). This CDR3 comprises 16 residues. CDR1 is KGHDR, CDR2 SFDVKD, per germline. V was pared by 0 bases and J by 4 bases, with 13 bases between. In nucleotides, the CDR3 is TGTGCCACCAGTGATTTGGGGGTTGAGGGTGCAGATACGCAGTATTTT. Protein product: CATSDLGVEGADTQYF.

The gene calls are TRBV6-1 and TRBJ1-1, with 8 bases aligning to TRBD1. Germline assignment: CDR1 MNHNS and CDR2 SASEGT. This CDR3 comprises 14 residues. Unmatched junction bases numbered 4, after V lost 3 bases and J lost 4 bases. The CDR3 coding sequence is TGTGCCAGCAGTGACAAACAGGGGGGCACTGAAGCTTTCTTT. It is translated as CASSDKQGGTEAFF.

This clonotype has a count of ten or more. The genes are TRBV27 and TRBJ2-1; TRBD1 aligns across 10 bases. The CDR3 totals 14 residues. CDR1 and CDR2 (germline): MNHEY, SMNVEV (reference sequence). With 5 bases clipped from V and 7 bases from J, the junction kept 5 bases outside the gene matches. CDR3 residues: CASSVTGGGNEQFF. The CDR3 DNA reads TGTGCCAGCAGTGTGACAGGGGGCGGGAATGAGCAGTTCTTC.

This clonotype has a count of ten or more. This chain links TRBV6-5 with TRBJ2-2, with D perhaps TRBD1 (5 bases). Germline V gene sequence: CDR1 MNHEY, CDR2 SVGAGI. The CDR3 covers 17 residues. The ends were cut back, 0 bases at V and 1 base at J, with 12 bases in the middle. The CDR3 loop reads CASSYSEGDGNTGELFF. The CDR3 DNA reads TGTGCCAGCAGTTACTCGGAAGGGGATGGGAACACCGGGGAGCTGTTTTTT.

By proportion, this clonotype is medium-sized. The chain couples TRBV19 to TRBJ2-2, with TRBD1 as a possible D gene (6 bases). Trimming pared 6 bases from V and 0 bases from J, leaving 14 bases between. The CDR3 totals 16 residues. CDR1 is LNHDA and CDR2 is SQIVND in the germline V gene (reference sequence). CDR3: CASRLVGATNTGELFF. CDR3 DNA sequence: TGTGCCAGTAGGTTGGTGGGGGCGACGAACACCGGGGAGCTGTTTTTT.

This chain joins TRBV6-4 and TRBJ2-4, with TRBD2 as a possible D gene (5 bases). Per germline, CDR1 MRHNA and CDR2 SNTAGT. The CDR3 runs to 13 residues. V was shortened by 11 bases and J by 1 base, with 12 bases between the two germline ends. CDR3 residues: CAAGREAKNIQYF. The CDR3 DNA reads TGTGCCGCTGGAAGGGAGGCCAAAAACATTCAGTACTTC.

This clonotype was recorded many times. J is TRBJ2-5 and V is TRBV12-3 or TRBV12-4; no clear D gene. V was shortened by 6 bases and J by 1 base, with 3 bases between the two germline ends. The CDR3 loop spans 11 amino acids. The CDR3 nucleotides are TGTGCCAGCAGGATCCAAGAGACCCAGTACTTC. It encodes CASRIQETQYF.

The rearrangement joins TRBV7-6 to TRBJ2-5, with 11 bases that match TRBD2. The germline V gene encodes CDR1 SGHVS and CDR2 FNYEAQ. V was clipped by 1 base and J by 5 bases; unmatched bases: 6. The CDR3 contains 16 residues. The DNA of the CDR3 is TGTGCCAGCAGCTTAGTAGCGGGGGGGCCGGGGGAGACCCAGTACTTC. This gives the protein CASSLVAGGPGETQYF.

This clonotype was seen only a few times. The rearrangement links TRBV6-5 to TRBJ1-4, with unresolved D. Germline-derived CDR1 and CDR2 are MNHEY and SVGAGI. V was clipped by 5 bases and J by 8 bases, with 15 bases between them. The CDR3 extends over 14 amino acids. CDR3 nucleotides: TGTGCCAGCAGTGATAACTCAGGTTTGGAAAAACTGTTTTTT. It yields the protein CASSDNSGLEKLFF.

The gene calls are TRBV11-1 and TRBJ1-1; D is uncertain. Germline assignment: CDR1 SGHAT and CDR2 FQDESV (reference sequence). Trimming pared 5 bases from V and 10 bases from J, leaving 11 bases between. The CDR3 covers 11 residues. The CDR3 loop reads CASSLGVTAFF. The CDR3 DNA is TGTGCCAGCAGCCTCGGGGTAACAGCTTTCTTT.

The chain links TRBV5-6 to TRBJ2-5; 8 nucleotides align to TRBD1. With V trimmed by 3 bases and J by 5 bases, 6 bases remained unmatched. The CDR3 covers 14 residues. From germline, CDR1 is SGHDT and CDR2 YYEEEE. CDR3 DNA sequence: TGTGCCAGCAGCTGGCAGGGGGCTTTGGAGACCCAGTACTTC. The encoded protein is CASSWQGALETQYF.

The genes are TRBV5-5 and TRBJ1-1, with 8 bases fitting TRBD1. V shed 5 bases and J 7 bases; nucleotides not matched to a gene: 7. Germline CDR1 reads SGHKS; CDR2 reads YYEKEE (reference sequence). The CDR3 consists of 13 residues. CDR3 in DNA: TGTGCCAGCAGTGGACAGGGAAATGATGAAGCTTTCTTT. As protein: CASSGQGNDEAFF.

The chain combines TRBV6-5 with TRBJ1-2; D uncertain. Germline V gene sequence: CDR1 MNHEY, CDR2 SVGAGI. The germline V and J ends were trimmed by 8 bases and 5 bases, with 12 bases remaining between them. The CDR3 contains 12 residues. As DNA, the CDR3 is TGTGCCAGCTTTAAGGGAGATTATGGCTACACCTTC. This codes for CASFKGDYGYTF.

This clonotype has just a few counts. The V gene is TRBV12-3 or TRBV12-4, the J gene TRBJ1-5, with D hard to call. This CDR3 has 14 residues. Trimming removed 2 bases from V and 4 bases from J, with 9 bases in between. CDR3 nucleotide sequence: TGTGCCAGCAGTTTAAAGACCGAAAATCAGCCCCAGCATTTT. Translated: CASSLKTENQPQHF.

V usage is TRBV6-6 and J usage is TRBJ1-5; 7 bases fit TRBD1. The V gene's germline CDR1 is MNHNY and CDR2 SVGAGI (reference sequence). The length of the CDR3 is 17 residues. The V segment lost 6 bases and the J segment 0 bases; nucleotides outside the gene matches: 11. The CDR3 nucleotides are TGTGCCAGCAGGTCCATAGGGGGCTTATATAGCAATCAGCCCCAGCATTTT. Its protein product is CASRSIGGLYSNQPQHF.